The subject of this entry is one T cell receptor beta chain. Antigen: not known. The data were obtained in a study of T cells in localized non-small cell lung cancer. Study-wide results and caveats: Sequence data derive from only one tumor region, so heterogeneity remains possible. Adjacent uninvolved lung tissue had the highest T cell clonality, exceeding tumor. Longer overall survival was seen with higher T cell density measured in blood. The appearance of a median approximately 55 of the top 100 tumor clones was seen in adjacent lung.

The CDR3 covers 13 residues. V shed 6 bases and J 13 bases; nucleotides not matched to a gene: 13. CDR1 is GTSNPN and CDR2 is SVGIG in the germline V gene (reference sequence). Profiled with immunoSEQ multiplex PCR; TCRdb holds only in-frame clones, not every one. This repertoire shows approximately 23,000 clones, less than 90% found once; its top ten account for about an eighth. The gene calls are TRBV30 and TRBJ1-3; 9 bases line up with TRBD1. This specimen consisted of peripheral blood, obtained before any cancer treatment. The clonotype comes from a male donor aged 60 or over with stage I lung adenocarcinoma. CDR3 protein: CACETSQGARIYF. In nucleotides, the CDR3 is TGTGCCTGCGAAACTTCACAGGGGGCGAGGATATATTTT.